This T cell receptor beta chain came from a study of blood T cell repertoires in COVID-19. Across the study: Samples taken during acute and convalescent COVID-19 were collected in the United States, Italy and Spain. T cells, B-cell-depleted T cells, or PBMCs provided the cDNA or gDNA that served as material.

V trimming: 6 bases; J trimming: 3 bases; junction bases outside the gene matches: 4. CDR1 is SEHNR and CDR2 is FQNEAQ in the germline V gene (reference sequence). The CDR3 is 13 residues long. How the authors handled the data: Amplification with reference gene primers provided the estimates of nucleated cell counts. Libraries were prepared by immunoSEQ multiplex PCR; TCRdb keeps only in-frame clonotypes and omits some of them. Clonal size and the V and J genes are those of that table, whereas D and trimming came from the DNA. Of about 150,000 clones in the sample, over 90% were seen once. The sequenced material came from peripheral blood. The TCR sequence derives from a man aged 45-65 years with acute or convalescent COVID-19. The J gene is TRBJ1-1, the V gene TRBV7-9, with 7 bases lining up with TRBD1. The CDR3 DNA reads TGTGCCAGCAGGGAGGGACAGTACACTGAAGCTTTCTTT. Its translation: CASREGQYTEAFF.